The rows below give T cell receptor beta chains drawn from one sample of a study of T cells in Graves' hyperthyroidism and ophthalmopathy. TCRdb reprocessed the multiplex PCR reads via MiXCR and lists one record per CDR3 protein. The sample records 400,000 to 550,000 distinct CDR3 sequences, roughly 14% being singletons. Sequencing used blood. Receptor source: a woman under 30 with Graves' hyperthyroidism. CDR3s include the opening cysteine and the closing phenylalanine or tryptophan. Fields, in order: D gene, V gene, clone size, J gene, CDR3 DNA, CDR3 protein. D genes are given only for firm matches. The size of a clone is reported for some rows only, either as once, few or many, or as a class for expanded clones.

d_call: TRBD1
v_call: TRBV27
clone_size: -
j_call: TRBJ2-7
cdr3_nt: TGTGCCAGCAGCCCCCCGGGACAGGGGATCCACAATGAGCAGTACTTC
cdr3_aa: CASSPPGQGIHNEQYF

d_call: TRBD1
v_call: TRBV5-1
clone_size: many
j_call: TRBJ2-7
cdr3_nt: TGCGCCAGCAGCTTGGGGGGACAGGGGCCCTACGAGCAGTACTTC
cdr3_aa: CASSLGGQGPYEQYF

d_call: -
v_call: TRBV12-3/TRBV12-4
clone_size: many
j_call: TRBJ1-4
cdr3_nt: TGTGCCAGCACCGTATCAACAGTAGGTGCTGAAAAACTGTTTTTT
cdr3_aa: CASTVSTVGAEKLFF

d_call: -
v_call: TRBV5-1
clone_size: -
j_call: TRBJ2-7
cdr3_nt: TGCGCCAGCAGCCTTGGCCGTGGGGGTACCTACGAGCAGTACTTC
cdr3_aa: CASSLGRGGTYEQYF

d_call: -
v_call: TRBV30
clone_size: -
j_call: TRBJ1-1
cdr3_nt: TGTGCCTGGAGTGACACCGAAGCTTTCTTT
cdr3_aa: CAWSDTEAFF

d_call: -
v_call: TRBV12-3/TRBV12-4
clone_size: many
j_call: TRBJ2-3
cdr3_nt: TGTGCCAGCAGTAGGTACACAGATACGCAGTATTTT
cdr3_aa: CASSRYTDTQYF

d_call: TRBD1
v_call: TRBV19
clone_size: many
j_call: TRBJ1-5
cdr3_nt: TGTGCCAGTAGTAGGGACAGGGGAGTTCAGCCCCAGCATTTT
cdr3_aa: CASSRDRGVQPQHF

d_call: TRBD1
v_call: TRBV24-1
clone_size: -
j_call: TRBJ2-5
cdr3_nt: TGTGCCACCAGTGATACCCACAGGGGGCCGGAGACCCAGTACTTC
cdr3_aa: CATSDTHRGPETQYF

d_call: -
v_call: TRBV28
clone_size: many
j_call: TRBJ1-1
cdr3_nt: TGTGCCAGCAGTACTGGGACGCTGAACACTGAAGCTTTCTTT
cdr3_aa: CASSTGTLNTEAFF

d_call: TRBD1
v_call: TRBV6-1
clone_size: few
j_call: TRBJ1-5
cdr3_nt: TGTGCCAGCAGTGACCGGGACAGGGAGAAAAATCAGCCCCAGCATTTT
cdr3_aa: CASSDRDREKNQPQHF